The 26 T cell receptor beta chains below were found in one sample sequenced in a study of T cell clonotyping in hematopoietic cell transplantation. The repertoire was sequenced with immunoSEQ multiplex PCR; TCRdb's copy has only in-frame clones and lacks some. The sample contains 13,000 or so clones, roughly 92% of which appear only once. Material: PBMCs, obtained 100 days after allogeneic stem cell transplant. All receptors come from a female patient aged 50 to 60 who had an allogeneic stem cell transplant from an unrelated donor, so the T cells may come from the graft donor. Some clones in this sample may be carry-over from other donors' samples.

J is TRBJ2-2 and V is TRBV7-6, with D perhaps matching TRBD1 (6 bases). Looked up from germline, CDR1 is SGHVS and CDR2 is FNYEAQ. The CDR3 has 15 residues. Trimming cost V 5 bases and J 6 bases, with 16 bases left between them. CDR3 residues: CASSMGASLAGELFF. CDR3 DNA sequence: TGTGCCAGCAGCATGGGGGCCTCGTTGGCCGGGGAGCTGTTTTTT.

The V and J genes are TRBV27 and TRBJ2-2; 7 bases align to TRBD1. Germline V lookup: CDR1 MNHEY, CDR2 SMNVEV (reference sequence). Trimming removed 2 bases from V and 6 bases from J; junction bases left unmatched: 9. This CDR3 spans 16 amino acids. CDR3 DNA sequence: TGTGCCAGCAGTTTACGAGGGTTCCAGGGGGCCGGGGAGCTGTTTTTT. Translating it yields CASSLRGFQGAGELFF.

V usage is TRBV5-6 and J usage is TRBJ1-4; D not certain. CDR3 length: 16 amino acids. Germline V gene data show CDR1 as SGHDT and CDR2 as YYEEEE. The ends were cut back, 1 base at V and 0 bases at J, with 10 bases in the middle. For the CDR3, the DNA is TGTGCCAGCAGCTTGAGGGCGCGAACAACTAATGAAAAACTGTTTTTT. Translation gives CASSLRARTTNEKLFF.

This chain uses TRBV28 with TRBJ2-2; 10 positions agree with TRBD2. Germline lookup yields CDR1 MDHEN and CDR2 SYDVKM. V shed 4 bases and J 7 bases; nucleotides not matched to a gene: 9. This CDR3 is 16 amino acids long. CDR3 in amino acids: CASSSIPGLANGELFF. CDR3 sequence (DNA): TGTGCCAGCAGTTCCATCCCGGGACTAGCGAACGGGGAGCTGTTTTTT. Drawing the rest from reference TRBV28 and TRBJ2-2, the complete variable domain is DVKVTQSSRYLVKRTGEKVFLECVQDMDHENMFWYRQDPGLGLRLIYFSYDVKMKEKGDIPEGYSVSREKKERFSLILESASTNQTSMYLCASSSIPGLANGELFFGEGSRLTVL.

Here the CDR3 reads CASSSSSGGATDTQYF. The DNA for the CDR3 is TGTGCCAGCAGCTCGTCTAGCGGGGGGGCCACAGATACGCAGTATTTT. The rearrangement uses TRBV13 and TRBJ2-3, with TRBD2 matching over 12 bases. J lost 2 bases, V lost 4 bases, and 4 bases had no gene match. This CDR3 spans 16 amino acids. Germline V lookup: CDR1 PRHDT, CDR2 FYEKMQ (reference sequence).

J is TRBJ1-1 and V is TRBV27, with a weak D call TRBD1 (5 bases). CDR3 length: 16 residues. Trimming removed 7 bases from V and 0 bases from J, with 18 bases in between. The germline V gene encodes CDR1 MNHEY and CDR2 SMNVEV (reference sequence). CDR3 nucleotides: TGTGCCAGCACTCGCCGGGACGGCGGAGTGAACACTGAAGCTTTCTTT. It codes for CASTRRDGGVNTEAFF.

V gene TRBV14 combines with J gene TRBJ1-2, with D unresolved. Trimming removed 0 bases at V and 4 bases at J, with 15 bases between. There are 16 residues in the CDR3. CDR1 and CDR2 from the germline V gene are SGHDN and FVKESK. The CDR3: CASSQDWDAHRYGYTF. The CDR3, as DNA: TGTGCCAGCAGCCAAGATTGGGATGCCCACCGCTATGGCTACACCTTC.

The chain uses TRBV10-3 and TRBJ2-7, with a possible D match to TRBD2 (7 bases). This CDR3 is 15 amino acids long. V lost 3 bases and J lost 6, with 18 bases in between. Per germline, CDR1 ENHRY and CDR2 SYGVKD. The CDR3 bases are TGTGCCATCAGTGAAGGGGGAGGGTTGGACGTCGAGCAGTACTTC. It yields the protein CAISEGGGLDVEQYF.

The V call is TRBV7-2, the J call TRBJ2-1; 7 positions match TRBD2. Trimming cost V 6 bases and J 3 bases; bases outside gene matches: 5. This CDR3 has 14 residues. Per germline, CDR1 SGHTA and CDR2 FQGNSA. CDR3 DNA sequence: TGTGCCAGCAGATTGGGGGGGGACTACAATGAGCAGTTCTTC. Protein product: CASRLGGDYNEQFF.

This rearrangement joins TRBV7-2 to TRBJ1-2, with D hard to call. This CDR3 contains 13 residues. Trimming stripped 5 bases from V and 4 bases from J, with 11 bases between. The V gene's germline CDR1 is SGHTA and CDR2 FQGNSA. CDR3 amino acids: CASSLDTSYGYTF. CDR3 sequence (DNA): TGTGCCAGCAGCCTTGACACGAGCTATGGCTACACCTTC.

This sequence joins TRBV10-3 and TRBJ2-5, with a tentative D call TRBD2 (6 bases). Trimming stripped 3 bases from V and 0 bases from J, with 11 bases between. This CDR3 spans 15 amino acids. Germline V CDR1 and CDR2: ENHRY, SYGVKD. The CDR3 reads CAISDQTSYQETQYF. As DNA, the CDR3 is TGTGCCATCAGTGACCAGACTAGTTACCAAGAGACCCAGTACTTC.

This sequence joins TRBV19 and TRBJ1-5; tentative D call: TRBD1 (5 bases). Per germline, CDR1 LNHDA and CDR2 SQIVND (reference sequence). The germline V and J ends were trimmed by 8 bases and 5 bases, with 16 bases remaining between them. CDR3 length: 14 amino acids. The CDR3 DNA reads TGTGCCAGTGGGTTGAGGCAGGGCCATCAGCCCCAGCATTTT. Its protein product is CASGLRQGHQPQHF.

This clone has a single count. V gene TRBV4-1 combines with J gene TRBJ1-2; 7 bases match TRBD1. Germline loops: CDR1 MGHRA, CDR2 YSYEKL. The CDR3 totals 14 residues. Losses at the gene ends were 1 base for V and 8 bases for J; bases not matched to a gene: 7. The CDR3 protein is CASSQVNRGKGYTF. The CDR3 region has the DNA TGCGCCAGCAGCCAAGTAAACAGGGGCAAGGGCTACACCTTC.

The chain is built from TRBV2 and TRBJ1-6, with D possibly matching TRBD1 (6 bases). The CDR3 is 15 amino acids. Trimming stripped 4 bases from V and 6 bases from J, with 13 bases between. The germline gives CDR1 SNHLY, CDR2 FYNNEI. The CDR3 here is CASSVLQGTNSPLHF. CDR3 DNA: TGTGCCAGCAGTGTACTACAGGGTACTAATTCACCCCTCCACTTT.

The chain carries TRBV13 and TRBJ1-4; 9 bases are shared with TRBD1. CDR1 PRHDT and CDR2 FYEKMQ come from the germline V gene (reference sequence). V trimming: 4 bases; J trimming: 6 bases; junction bases outside the gene matches: 3. This CDR3 has 14 residues. CDR3 region: CASSYRDRDEKLFF. CDR3 sequence (DNA): TGTGCCAGCAGCTACCGGGACAGGGATGAAAAACTGTTTTTT.

The chain couples TRBV9 to TRBJ2-1; D unresolved. Trimming shortened V by 0 bases and J by 11 bases, and 12 bases separated the two germline ends. The germline CDR1 and CDR2 sequences are SGDLS and YYNGEE. CDR3 length: 13 amino acids. CDR3 residues: CASSVGDGSKQFF. The CDR3 DNA sequence: TGTGCCAGCAGCGTAGGAGACGGGTCAAAGCAGTTCTTC.

The J gene is TRBJ1-6, the V gene TRBV28; D unclear. V lost 5 bases and J lost 11, with 16 bases in between. This CDR3 contains 14 residues. Germline-derived CDR1 and CDR2 are MDHEN and SYDVKM. CDR3 sequence (DNA): TGTGCCAGCAGTCTTCCCGACCGCTTCGCACCCCTCCACTTT. It encodes CASSLPDRFAPLHF.

The chain uses TRBV25-1 and TRBJ2-5; maybe TRBD1 (6 bases). Germline V gives CDR1 MGHDK, CDR2 SYGVNS. This CDR3 is 15 amino acids long. V was trimmed by 3 bases and J by 5 bases, leaving 16 bases between them. For the CDR3, the DNA is TGTGCCAGCAGTGATCTCCGGGACATAGGCGAGACCCAGTACTTC. Encoded protein: CASSDLRDIGETQYF.

The chain couples TRBV11-3 to TRBJ1-2, with 8 bases fitting TRBD1. V gave up 2 bases and J gave up 7 bases; unmatched junction bases: 21. The germline V gene encodes CDR1 SGHNT and CDR2 YENEEA. The CDR3 loop spans 19 amino acids. This CDR3 is CASSLSINRTGLRWAGYTF. For the CDR3, the DNA is TGTGCCAGCAGCTTAAGCATAAATAGGACAGGGCTGAGATGGGCTGGCTACACCTTC.

This chain's CDR3 is CASSFSGTGLYGYTF. CDR3 DNA sequence: TGTGCCAGCAGTTTCTCAGGGACAGGGCTCTATGGCTACACCTTC. The gene calls are TRBV28 and TRBJ1-2; the match to TRBD1 covers 9 bases. The J segment lost 4 bases and the V segment lost 3 bases, leaving 6 bases of the junction unmatched. Looked up from germline, CDR1 is MDHEN and CDR2 is SYDVKM. The CDR3 sequence is 15 residues long.

V usage is TRBV5-1 and J usage is TRBJ2-1, with 12 bases that match TRBD2. The CDR3 totals 17 residues. The ends lost 2 bases at V and 9 bases at J; junction bases unmatched: 12. Germline CDR1 reads SGHRS; CDR2 reads YFSETQ. CDR3 DNA: TGCGCCAGCAGCTTTTTAGCGGCTAGCGGGAGGGCGGGTGAGCAGTTCTTC. Translating it yields CASSFLAASGRAGEQFF.

J is TRBJ1-1 and V is TRBV18, with no clear D. Trimming took 3 bases from V and 4 from J, leaving 21 bases between them. The CDR3 consists of 17 residues. Germline assignment: CDR1 KGHSH and CDR2 LQKENI. DNA for the CDR3: TGTGCCAGCTCACCCTCCGGGATTCTAACAGAGGGCACTGAAGCTTTCTTT. It specifies CASSPSGILTEGTEAFF.

The V and J genes are TRBV19 and TRBJ1-5, with D possibly matching TRBD1 (5 bases). V was clipped by 5 bases and J by 4 bases, with 15 bases between them. CDR3 length: 15 residues. Germline loops: CDR1 LNHDA, CDR2 SQIVND (reference sequence). The CDR3, as DNA: TGTGCCAGTAGTGCCGGGACTCGTGAAAATCAGCCCCAGCATTTT. Translated: CASSAGTRENQPQHF.

The gene calls are TRBV28 and TRBJ1-5; D gene unclear. Per the germline V gene, CDR1 is MDHEN and CDR2 is SYDVKM. The CDR3 consists of 14 residues. V was trimmed by 6 bases and J by 7 bases, leaving 16 bases between them. The CDR3 bases are TGTGCCAGCAGCCGACGGCATCTGGGGCAGCCCCAGCATTTT. It codes for CASSRRHLGQPQHF. The full variable domain, rest sourced from reference TRBV28 and TRBJ1-5, is DVKVTQSSRYLVKRTGEKVFLECVQDMDHENMFWYRQDPGLGLRLIYFSYDVKMKEKGDIPEGYSVSREKKERFSLILESASTNQTSMYLCASSRRHLGQPQHFGDGTRLSIL.

The chain joins TRBV2 to TRBJ2-5; weak D call: TRBD2 (6 bases). The V end lost 5 bases, the J end lost 5 bases, and 12 bases lay between the germline ends. This CDR3 has 13 residues. Germline values: CDR1 SNHLY, CDR2 FYNNEI. The CDR3 DNA follows: TGTGCCAGCAGTCAGGACGGAGGGGAGACCCAGTACTTC. Translated: CASSQDGGETQYF.

V and J are TRBV19 and TRBJ1-3, with D possibly TRBD1 on 5 matching bases. V was clipped by 4 bases and J by 0 bases, with 7 bases between them. The germline gives CDR1 LNHDA, CDR2 SQIVND (reference sequence). The CDR3 has 14 residues. CDR3 nucleotide sequence: TGTGCCAGTAGTAGGGGGAGCTCTGGAAACACCATATATTTT. Its protein is CASSRGSSGNTIYF.